This T cell receptor (beta chain) derives from a study of shared clonotypes between healthy human individuals (dated by TCRdb to the early 2020s). Describing the broader study: The cohort comprised two women and three men aged 18 to 49 years. Per donor, three plates each were used for CD4 naive and CD4 memory, two for CD8 naive, and one for CD8 memory. The study deeply sequenced blood TCR repertoires of 5 or 6 healthy adults to estimate repertoire size and the extent of clonotype sharing between individuals. To increase sequencing depth and limit assay-specific biases, different laboratories used diverse techniques to prepare libraries and sequence TCR repertoires. Leukapheresis yielded between about 0.85 and 10 billion PBMCs per donor. The research as a whole found: Naive subsets generally had larger estimated clonotype richness than memory subsets did. Compared with non-shared clonotypes, the clonotypes found in all four sorted-subset donors had higher generation probabilities. Based on pairwise subsampling, the degree of clonotype sharing among donors was expected to be affected by sequencing depth. Only blood was sampled, and tissue TCR repertoires likely differ from those in blood. Sharing across a handful of donors was observed for about 5% of naive CD4, less than 4% of naive CD8, around 2.5% of memory CD4, and about 0.38% of memory CD8 clonotypes. Incomplete sequencing was indicated by rarefaction of sorted-subset datasets, despite the large sequencing depth. The small number of donors limited the genetic and exposure-history diversity represented.

Trimming removed 4 bases from V and 0 bases from J; the gene matches leave 7 bases unexplained. The CDR3, cysteine through phenylalanine, is 18 amino acids long. Here the CDR3 DNA is all that survives: 54 bases in frame from base 1. CDR1 and CDR2, looked up from the germline V gene, are SGHVS and FQNEAQ. Using the deep immunoSEQ assay, TCR CDR3 regions were amplified from genomic DNA by multiplex PCR. Genomic DNA extracted from each cell subset was distributed evenly over all wells of several immunoSEQ 96-well plates, and each plate served as one replicate. For sorted subsets, 200 to 250 ng of genomic DNA, equivalent to 25,000 to 30,000 T cell genomes, went into each replicate PCR. The purified libraries were quantified using a Qubit 3.0 fluorometer, sized with a Bioanalyzer 2100, and then quantified again using the KAPA Library Quantification kit. A separate single-read 150-cycle Illumina NextSeq 550 flow cell was used to sequence each immunoSEQ 96-well plate. The authors processed their data as follows. Because only junctional sequences without quality scores were contained in the immunoSEQ output, filtering matching that applied to full-length reads could not be performed. To assign V/J genes and CDR3, sequences were annotated using PyIR, a Python wrapper for IgBLAST v1.9, with IMGT germline references. Reads with weak V/J assignments (E-value above 1e-6), missing CDR3, stop codons, out-of-frame junctions, or ambiguous translated residues were removed. A V3J clonotype was defined by an identical inferred V gene, J gene, and CDR3 amino acid sequence. Percentage overlap between repertoires was computed as shared unique clonotypes divided by the size of the smaller repertoire. RTK rarefaction, the Chao1 estimator, and Recon v2.1 estimates of unobserved clonotypes were used to assess repertoire richness. For all TCRbeta clonotypes obtained by the gDNA method from four donors, generation probabilities were computed with OLGA. Drawn from immuneACCESS, this table holds only the in-frame rearrangements with V and J called that TCRdb kept. Clones are partly lost; checked studies trace under half to an unresolved V gene and leave the rest unexplained. V, J and clone size are those of that table, while D and trimming were read from the DNA. The sample table contains more than 500,000 clones; only one count was recorded for about 95% of them. The ten largest clones represent over 0.095% of the sample.

For the CD8 naive samples, CD45RO-negative cells were positively selected for CCR7, yielding a CD45RA+CCR7+ population from which TemRA cells were excluded. The donors were healthy, HIV-negative adults with no recently reported acute infections or vaccinations. Every donor was a Caucasian adult residing in Nashville, Tennessee, USA. Blood was obtained by leukapheresis, after which PBMCs were separated by Ficoll-Histopaque density gradient centrifugation and cryopreserved in liquid nitrogen vapor phase. Analytical flow cytometry was used to check the purity and quantity of every magnetically sorted T cell population. Genomic DNA was isolated from every sorted fraction and measured by UV absorbance on a Nanodrop 2000c. Comments on this clone: There is no known antigen for this receptor. Within one base of it there is no much larger clone, and no base qualities were kept.

The sequencing sample was made of naive CD8+ T cells sorted from blood. The cell subset or site label of this sample denotes: CD45RA+CCR7+. The chain uses TRBV7-8 and TRBJ2-2, with 11 bases matching TRBD2. The source is a woman younger than 45 in good health. The CDR3 protein is CASSSPGLAETNTGELFF. DNA sequence: TGTGCCAGCAGCTCACCGGGACTAGCGGAAACGAACACCGGGGAGCTGTTTTTT.